This section outlines one T cell receptor beta chain sequence together with its context. Its antigen remains unidentified. This sample is drawn from a study of T cell responses to AZD1222 COVID-19 vaccine. Study outcomes and limitations: Repertoires were sampled only after the peak T cell response. The span of vaccine-associated CD4 TCRs extended across spike, with dominance at 160-218 and 743-854. Two AZD1222 administrations were followed by greater Spike-specific TCR breadth and depth.

Recipients boosted at about 4 weeks or about 12 weeks are pooled. Germline trimming cut 1 base from V and 9 bases from J; bases unmatched to any gene: 7. From germline, CDR1 is SGDLS and CDR2 YYNGEE. This CDR3 spans 15 amino acids. Produced via immunoSEQ multiplex PCR; TCRdb's table is partial and in-frame only. This sample has about 120,000 clones, with approximately 91% found just once. The chain joins TRBV9 to TRBJ2-1, with 10 nucleotides matching TRBD2. The receptor's source is an adult who received the AZD1222 COVID-19 vaccine. The sequences come from peripheral blood, collected 28 days after the second AZD1222 dose. The CDR3 nucleotides read TGTGCCAGCAGCGTAAGGACTAGCGGAGGGGGTGAGCAGTTCTTC. As protein: CASSVRTSGGGEQFF.